The clone carrying this T cell receptor (beta chain) was recorded a few times. This CDR3 is built from 16 residues. With V trimmed by 4 bases and J by 8 bases, 9 bases remained unmatched. Germline V lookup: CDR1 SGHRS, CDR2 YFSETQ. In TCRdb, the 5' RACE reads were re-called with MiXCR into one record per CDR3 protein. Altogether approximately 600,000 distinct CDR3 sequences are present, roughly an eighth being singletons, with the ten largest covering about 15%. The entry originates in a study of T cells after yellow fever vaccination. The sequences come from PBMCs, collected on the day of the yellow fever booster vaccination. The source is a man aged 30 to 39 who received the YFV17D yellow fever vaccine. The chain links TRBV5-1 to TRBJ2-1, with 13 nucleotides matching TRBD2. The CDR3 loop is CASSPGWTSGSDEQFF. DNA of the CDR3: TGCGCCAGCAGCCCTGGCTGGACTAGCGGGAGTGATGAGCAGTTCTTC.